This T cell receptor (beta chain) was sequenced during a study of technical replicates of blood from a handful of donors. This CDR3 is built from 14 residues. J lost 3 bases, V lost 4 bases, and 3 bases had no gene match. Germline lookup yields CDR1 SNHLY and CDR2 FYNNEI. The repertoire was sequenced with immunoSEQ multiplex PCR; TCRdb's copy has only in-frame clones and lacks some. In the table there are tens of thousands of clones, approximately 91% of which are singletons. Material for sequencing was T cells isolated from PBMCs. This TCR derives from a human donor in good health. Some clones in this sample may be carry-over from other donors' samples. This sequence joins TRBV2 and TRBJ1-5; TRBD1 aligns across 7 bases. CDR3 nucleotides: TGTGCCAGCAGTGCGACAGGGTCCAATCAGCCCCAGCATTTT. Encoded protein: CASSATGSNQPQHF. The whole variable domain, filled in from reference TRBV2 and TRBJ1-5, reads EPEVTQTPSHQVTQMGQEVILRCVPISNHLYFYWYRQILGQKVEFLVSFYNNEISEKSEIFDDQFSVERPDGSNFTLKIRSTKLEDSAMYFCASSATGSNQPQHFGDGTRLSIL.